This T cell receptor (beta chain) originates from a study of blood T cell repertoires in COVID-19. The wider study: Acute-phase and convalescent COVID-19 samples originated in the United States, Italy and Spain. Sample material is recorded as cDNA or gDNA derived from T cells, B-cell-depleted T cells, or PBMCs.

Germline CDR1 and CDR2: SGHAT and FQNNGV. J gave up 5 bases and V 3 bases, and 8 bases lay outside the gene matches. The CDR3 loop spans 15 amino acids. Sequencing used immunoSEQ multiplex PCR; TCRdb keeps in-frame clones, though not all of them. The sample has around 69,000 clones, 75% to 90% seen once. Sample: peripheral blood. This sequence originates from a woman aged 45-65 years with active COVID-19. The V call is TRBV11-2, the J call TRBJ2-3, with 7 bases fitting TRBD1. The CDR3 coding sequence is TGTGCCAGCAGCTTCCGAGGACAGGTGGAAGATACGCAGTATTTT. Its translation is CASSFRGQVEDTQYF.